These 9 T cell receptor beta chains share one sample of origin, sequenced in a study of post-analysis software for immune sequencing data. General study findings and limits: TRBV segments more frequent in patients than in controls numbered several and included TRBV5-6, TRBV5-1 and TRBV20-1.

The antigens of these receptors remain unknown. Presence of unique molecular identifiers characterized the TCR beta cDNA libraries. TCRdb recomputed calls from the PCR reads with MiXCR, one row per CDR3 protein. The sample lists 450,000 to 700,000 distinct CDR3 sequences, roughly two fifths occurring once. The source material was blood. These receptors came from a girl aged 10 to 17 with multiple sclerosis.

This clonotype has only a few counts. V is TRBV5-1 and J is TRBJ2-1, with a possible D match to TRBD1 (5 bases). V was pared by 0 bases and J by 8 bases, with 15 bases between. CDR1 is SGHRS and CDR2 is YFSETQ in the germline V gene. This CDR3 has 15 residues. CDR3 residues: CASSLEVVRVDEQFF. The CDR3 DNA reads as TGCGCCAGCAGCTTGGAGGTAGTCAGGGTGGATGAGCAGTTCTTC.

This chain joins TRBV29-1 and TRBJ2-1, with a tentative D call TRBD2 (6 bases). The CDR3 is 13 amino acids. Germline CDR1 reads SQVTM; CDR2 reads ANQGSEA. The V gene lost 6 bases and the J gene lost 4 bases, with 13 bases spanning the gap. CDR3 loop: CSVRLGGYNEQFF. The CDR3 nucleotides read TGCAGCGTGAGACTAGGAGGGTACAATGAGCAGTTCTTC.

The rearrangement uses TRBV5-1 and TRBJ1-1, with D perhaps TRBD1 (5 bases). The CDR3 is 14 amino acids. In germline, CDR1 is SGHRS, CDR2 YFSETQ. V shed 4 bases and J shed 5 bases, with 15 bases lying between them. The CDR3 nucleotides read TGCGCCAGCAGCCCCGGACTGAGGGGAACTGAAGCTTTCTTT. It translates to CASSPGLRGTEAFF.

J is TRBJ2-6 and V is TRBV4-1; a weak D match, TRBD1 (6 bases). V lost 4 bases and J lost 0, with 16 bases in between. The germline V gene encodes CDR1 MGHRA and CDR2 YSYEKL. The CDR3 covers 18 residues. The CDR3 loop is CASSPGQLPYSGANVLTF. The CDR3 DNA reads TGCGCCAGCAGCCCTGGACAGCTTCCCTACTCTGGGGCCAACGTCCTGACTTTC.

CDR3 in DNA: TGTGCCAGCAGCTTGTTGGACCGGGACACTGAAGCTTTCTTT. It encodes CASSLLDRDTEAFF. This chain links TRBV5-8 with TRBJ1-1; D unresolved. Trimming left V 1 base short and J 3 bases short, with 10 bases between. From germline, CDR1 is SGHTS and CDR2 YDEGEE. This CDR3 has 14 residues.

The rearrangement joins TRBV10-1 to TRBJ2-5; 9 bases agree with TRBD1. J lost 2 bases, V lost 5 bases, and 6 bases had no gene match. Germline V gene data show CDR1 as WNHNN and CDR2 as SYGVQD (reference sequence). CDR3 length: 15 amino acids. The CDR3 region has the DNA TGCGCCAGCAGTACCGGGACAGGGAAACAAGAGACCCAGTACTTC. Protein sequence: CASSTGTGKQETQYF.

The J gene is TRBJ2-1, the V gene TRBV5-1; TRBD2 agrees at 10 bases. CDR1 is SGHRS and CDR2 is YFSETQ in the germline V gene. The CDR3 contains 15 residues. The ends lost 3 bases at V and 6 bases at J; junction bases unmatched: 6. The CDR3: CASSSAGGWGNEQFF. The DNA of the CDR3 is TGCGCCAGCAGCTCAGCGGGAGGGTGGGGCAATGAGCAGTTCTTC.

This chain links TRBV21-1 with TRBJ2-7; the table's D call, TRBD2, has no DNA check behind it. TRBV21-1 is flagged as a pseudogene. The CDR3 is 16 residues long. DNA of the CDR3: TGTGCCAGCAGCCGAGCTAGCGGGAGGGCCCTCGACGAGCAGTACTTC. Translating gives CASSRASGRALDEQYF.

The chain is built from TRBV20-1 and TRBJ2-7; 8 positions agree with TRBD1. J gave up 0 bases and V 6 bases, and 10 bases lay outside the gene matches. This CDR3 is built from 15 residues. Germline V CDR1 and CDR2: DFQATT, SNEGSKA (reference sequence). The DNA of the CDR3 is TGCAGTGCGTACCACAGGGACAGGAGCTCCTACGAGCAGTACTTC. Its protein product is CSAYHRDRSSYEQYF.